The 8 T cell receptor delta chains below come from one sample, sequenced in a study of γδ T cells in repeated Plasmodium falciparum infection. Bulk repertoires came from Vgamma9/Vdelta2+ or Vdelta2-negative gammadelta T cells flow-sorted from PBMC. TCRdb reprocessed the multiplex PCR reads through CATT. In the table there are tens of thousands of delta-chain clones, around 1.7% of which are singletons. The sample consisted of gamma-delta T cells from blood. The receptors were sampled from a pool of human donors (malaria-infected and uninfected, not separated).

In its sample, this clone was seen a few times. The protein TCRdb lists belongs to a much larger clone and differs from this DNA's translation at residue 3, which points to a read error; the protein shown is made from the DNA. CDR3 nucleotides: TGTGCTCCTGGGGAACTGATACCCCACCTTCCGCCCTGGGCACACTGGGGGATACGAGGACCCCTGATCTTT. Translating it yields CAPGELIPHLPPWAHWGIRGPLIF. This chain connects TRDV1 to TRDJ4; TRDD3 agrees at 13 bases. This CDR3 has 24 amino acids. Germline CDR1 TSWWSYY, CDR2 QGS.

There are a few counts of this clone. V gene TRDV1 combines with J gene TRDJ1; D gene ambiguous. Here the J gene was assigned by germline matching of the DNA, as TCRdb has none. V shed 0 bases and J shed 0 bases, with 23 bases lying between them. The CDR3 totals 20 residues. Germline V CDR1 and CDR2: TSWWSYY, QGS. This CDR3 reads CALGELFVNPLKRYTDKLIF. In nucleotides, the CDR3 is TGTGCTCTTGGGGAACTCTTTGTTAACCCCTTGAAGAGGTACACCGATAAACTCATCTTT.

In this sample, this clone turned up many times. TCRdb shows a much larger clone's protein in place of this DNA's translation, and the two differ at residue 12, likely through a read error; the protein shown is translated from the DNA. Written as DNA, the CDR3 is TGTGCCTGGAGAAACCCTTCCTTCACTGGGGGACACGTCCACCGGGGAAAACTCATCTTT. It codes for CAWRNPSFTGGHVHRGKLIF. This chain uses TRDV3 with TRDJ1; TRDD3 agrees at 9 bases. Germline lookup yields CDR1 TVYSNPD and CDR2 GDNSRS (reference sequence). V trimming: 4 bases; J trimming: 8 bases; junction bases outside the gene matches: 32. The CDR3 has 20 amino acids.

This clone was found a few times. The TCRdb record carries a much larger clone's protein, which differs from this DNA's translation at residue 19; a read error is the likely cause, and the protein listed here is the DNA translation. The V and J genes are TRDV1 and TRDJ1; the match to TRDD3 covers 13 bases. Germline V gene lookup returns CDR1 TSWWSYY and CDR2 QGS. CDR3 length: 21 amino acids. The CDR3 loop reads CALQSGPPFTGGYAYTDKRIF. The CDR3 bases are TGTGCTCTGCAGTCGGGGCCTCCGTTTACTGGGGGATACGCGTACACCGATAAACGCATCTTT.

A note on this clone: A read error likely explains this, since a far larger clone differs by one base. The sample contains more than one DNA sequence encoding this CDR3. This chain joins TRDV1 and TRDJ1; 12 nucleotides align to TRDD3. Per the germline V gene, CDR1 is TSWWSYY and CDR2 is QGS. The CDR3 is 20 amino acids. CDR3 nucleotide sequence: TGTGCTCTTGGGGAAAACCCCGGGGCCTGGGGGATACGAGTTTCCGACAAACTCATCTTT. Amino acids: CALGENPGAWGIRVSDKLIF.

In the case of this clone: The likely explanation is a read error, given a far larger clone one base away. Other DNA sequences within the sample encode an identical CDR3. The gene calls are TRAV38-2/DV8 and TRDJ1; 10 bases fit TRDD3. TCRdb does not report a J gene; here it was assigned by matching the DNA to germline references. V was clipped by 7 bases and J by 0 bases; unmatched bases: 21. This CDR3 is built from 20 residues. Germline V gene lookup returns CDR1 TSESDYY and CDR2 QEAYKQQN. The CDR3 nucleotides are TGTGCTTATGCCCTGAGTAGATGGGGGATACTACGATATTACACCGATAAACTCATCTTT. Its protein is CAYALSRWGILRYYTDKLIF.

This clone was seen many times. The TCRdb protein, from a much larger clone, departs from this DNA's translation at residue 15, likely by read error; the protein shown derives from the DNA. The chain employs TRDV1 and TRDJ1; 11 nucleotides match TRDD3. V was pared by 0 bases and J by 1 base, with 16 bases of the junction left unmatched. This CDR3 region has 21 residues. Germline-derived CDR1 and CDR2 are TSWWSYY and QGS. Here the CDR3 DNA reads TGTGCTCTTGGGGAACTTGTACCCCCCCGGGGATGGGGGATACGCACCGATAAACTCATCTTT. Protein: CALGELVPPRGWGIRTDKLIF.

This clone has just a few counts. The protein in TCRdb stems from a much larger clone and differs at residue 11 from this DNA's translation, likely a read error; here the protein is translated from the DNA. This chain uses TRDV1 with TRDJ1; the match to TRDD3 covers 8 bases. Germline CDR1 TSWWSYY, CDR2 QGS. J gave up 0 bases and V 2 bases, and 20 bases lay outside the gene matches. This CDR3 is built from 21 residues. The CDR3 sequence is CALGECHLDREGYGYTDKLIF. CDR3 nucleotides: TGTGCTCTTGGGGAATGCCACCTAGACCGCGAGGGATACGGGTACACCGATAAACTCATCTTT.